This T cell receptor beta chain is drawn from a study of shared clonotypes between healthy human individuals. General study findings and limits: Only blood samples were collected, and tissue repertoires likely differ.

With 3 bases removed from V and 10 bases from J, the gap between germline ends came to 10 bases. The CDR3 is 12 residues long. The V gene's germline CDR1 is SGHAT and CDR2 FQNNGV. The assay used deep level. The authors distributed each subset's genomic DNA evenly over several immunoSEQ plates. TCRdb's copy holds only in-frame clones and misses some; the assay was immunoSEQ multiplex PCR. The profile covers about 460,000 clones, with roughly three quarters appearing a single time and approximately 12% taken by the ten largest. This clone appeared a few times. Its antigen is currently unknown. The sequence derives from a middle-aged woman in good health. Some clones in this sample may be carry-over from other donors' samples. The rearrangement joins TRBV11-2 to TRBJ2-1; D might be TRBD2 (6 bases). Sequencing input: PBMCs. CDR3 residues: CASSFNGREQFF. In DNA form, the CDR3 reads TGTGCCAGCAGCTTCAATGGGAGGGAGCAGTTCTTC.